This T cell receptor (beta chain) was profiled in a study of OX40 agonist ivuxolimab in advanced cancers. Study background: The study gave patients intravenous ivuxolimab at 0.01 to 10 mg/kg every 2 weeks. Whole-study findings and limits: CD4+ and CD8+ blood T cells expanded clonally by week 6 at 0.1 to 3.0 mg/kg. Expanded peripheral T-cell antigen specificity went undetermined.

Looked up from germline, CDR1 is SGHRS and CDR2 is YFSETQ. Trimming cost V 0 bases and J 4 bases, with 13 bases left between them. The CDR3 runs 15 residues. To note about this clone: Its antigen is unknown.

Measured with immunoSEQ multiplex PCR; TCRdb has only the in-frame clones, and not every one. The sample carries over 65,000 clones, 84% recorded once. The sequence derives from an adult with an advanced solid tumor such as melanoma, head and neck, liver or kidney cancer. The sample in question was CD4+ or CD8+ T cells sorted from blood, obtained in a trial of the OX40 agonist ivuxolimab. The chain has TRBV5-1 and TRBJ1-2, with D perhaps matching TRBD1 (6 bases). The CDR3: CASSLEAGETYGYTF. CDR3 coding DNA: TGCGCCAGCAGCTTGGAGGCAGGGGAGACCTATGGCTACACCTTC.